This T cell receptor (beta chain) came from a study of shared clonotypes between healthy human individuals. Whole-study results and caveats: Some clonotypes were shared by all four sorted-subset donors, while others were not shared. The non-shared ones had lower generation probabilities than the shared ones. In general, naive subsets displayed greater estimated richness than memory subsets did. What limited the represented genetic and exposure-history diversity was the small number of donors.

Remarks on this clone: Its antigen is unknown.

CD4+ cells were split into CD45RA+ naive and CD45RA-negative memory subsets. Profiling relied on immunoSEQ multiplex PCR, and the TCRdb table lists in-frame clones only, not all of them. The sample has more than 2,000,000 clones; just over 90% are singletons. Germline V gives CDR1 SGHVS, CDR2 FQNEAQ. This CDR3 region has 14 residues. The V end lost 5 bases, the J end lost 0 bases, and 10 bases lay between the germline ends. What was sequenced was naive CD4+ T cells from PBMCs. Subset denoted: CD45RA+ positively selected. This clonotype was obtained from a man between 18 and 35 years old in good health. Some clones in this sample may be carry-over from other donors' samples. The chain has TRBV7-8 and TRBJ2-5; possibly TRBD1 for D (5 bases). The CDR3 DNA follows: TGTGCCAGCAGCAGACGACAGTACCAAGAGACCCAGTACTTC. The encoded protein is CASSRRQYQETQYF.